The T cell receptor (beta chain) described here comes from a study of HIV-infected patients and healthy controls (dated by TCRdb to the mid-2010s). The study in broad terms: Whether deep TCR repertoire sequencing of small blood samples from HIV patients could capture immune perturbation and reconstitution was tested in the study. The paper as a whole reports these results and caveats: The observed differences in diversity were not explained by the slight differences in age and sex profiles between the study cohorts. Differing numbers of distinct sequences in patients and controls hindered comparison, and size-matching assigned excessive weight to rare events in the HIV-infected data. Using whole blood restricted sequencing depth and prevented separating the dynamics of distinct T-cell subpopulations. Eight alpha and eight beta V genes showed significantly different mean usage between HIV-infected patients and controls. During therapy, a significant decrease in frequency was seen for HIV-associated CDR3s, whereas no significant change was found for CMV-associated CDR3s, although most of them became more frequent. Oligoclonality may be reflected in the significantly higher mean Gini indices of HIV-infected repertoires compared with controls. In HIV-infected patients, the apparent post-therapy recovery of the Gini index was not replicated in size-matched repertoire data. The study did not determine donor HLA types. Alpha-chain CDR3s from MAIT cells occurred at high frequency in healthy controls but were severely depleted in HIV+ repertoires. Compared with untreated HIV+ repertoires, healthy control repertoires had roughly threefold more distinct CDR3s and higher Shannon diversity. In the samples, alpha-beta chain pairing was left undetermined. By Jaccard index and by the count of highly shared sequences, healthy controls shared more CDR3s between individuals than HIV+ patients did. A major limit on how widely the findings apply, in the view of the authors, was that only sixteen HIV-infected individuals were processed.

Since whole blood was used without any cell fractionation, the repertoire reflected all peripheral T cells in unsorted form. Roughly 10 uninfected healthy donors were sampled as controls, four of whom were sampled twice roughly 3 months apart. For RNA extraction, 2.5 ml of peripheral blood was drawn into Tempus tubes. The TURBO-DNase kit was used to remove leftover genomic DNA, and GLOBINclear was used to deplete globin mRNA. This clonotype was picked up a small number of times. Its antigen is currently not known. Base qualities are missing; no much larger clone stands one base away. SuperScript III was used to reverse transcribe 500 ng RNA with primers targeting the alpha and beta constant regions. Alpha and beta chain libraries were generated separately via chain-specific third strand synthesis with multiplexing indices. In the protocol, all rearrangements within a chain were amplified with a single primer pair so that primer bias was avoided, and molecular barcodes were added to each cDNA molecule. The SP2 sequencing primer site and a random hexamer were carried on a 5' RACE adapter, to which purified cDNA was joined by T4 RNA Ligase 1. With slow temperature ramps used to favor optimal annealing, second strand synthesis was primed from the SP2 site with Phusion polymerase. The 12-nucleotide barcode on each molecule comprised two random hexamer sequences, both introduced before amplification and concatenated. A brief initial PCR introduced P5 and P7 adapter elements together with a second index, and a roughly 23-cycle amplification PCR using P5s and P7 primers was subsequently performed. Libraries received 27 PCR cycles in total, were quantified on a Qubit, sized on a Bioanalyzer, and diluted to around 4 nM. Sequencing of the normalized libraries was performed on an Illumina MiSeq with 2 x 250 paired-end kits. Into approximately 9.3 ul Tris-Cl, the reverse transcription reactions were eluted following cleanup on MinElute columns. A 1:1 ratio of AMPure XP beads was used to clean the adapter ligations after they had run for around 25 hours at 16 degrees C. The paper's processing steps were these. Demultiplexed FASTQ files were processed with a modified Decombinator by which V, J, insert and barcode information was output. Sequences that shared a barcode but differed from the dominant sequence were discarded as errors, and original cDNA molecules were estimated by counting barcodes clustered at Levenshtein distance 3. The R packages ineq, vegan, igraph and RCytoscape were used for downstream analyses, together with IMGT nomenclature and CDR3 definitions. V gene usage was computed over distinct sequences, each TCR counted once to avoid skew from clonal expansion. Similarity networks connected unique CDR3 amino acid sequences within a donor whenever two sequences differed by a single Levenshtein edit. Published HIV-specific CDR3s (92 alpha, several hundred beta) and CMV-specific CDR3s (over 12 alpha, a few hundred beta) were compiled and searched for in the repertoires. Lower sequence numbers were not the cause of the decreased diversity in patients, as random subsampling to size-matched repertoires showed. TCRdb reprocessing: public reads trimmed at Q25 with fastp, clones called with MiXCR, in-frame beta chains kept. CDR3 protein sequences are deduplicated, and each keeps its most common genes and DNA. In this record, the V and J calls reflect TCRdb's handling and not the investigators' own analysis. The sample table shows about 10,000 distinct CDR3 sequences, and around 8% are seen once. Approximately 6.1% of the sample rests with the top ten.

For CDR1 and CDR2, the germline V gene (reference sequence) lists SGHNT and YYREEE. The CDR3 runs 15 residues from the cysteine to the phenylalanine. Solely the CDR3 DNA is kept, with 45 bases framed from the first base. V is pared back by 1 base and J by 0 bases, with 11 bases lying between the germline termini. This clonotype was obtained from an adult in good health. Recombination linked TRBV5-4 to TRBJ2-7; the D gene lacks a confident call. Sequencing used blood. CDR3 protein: CASSLPASISYEQYF. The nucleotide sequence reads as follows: TGTGCCAGCAGCTTGCCAGCGTCCATCTCCTACGAGCAGTACTTC.